This entry is about one T cell receptor (beta chain). What it binds is unknown. The data were taken from a study of CD8 T cells in Susac syndrome. Deletions cut 7 bases from V and 8 bases from J, with 14 bases between. Germline CDR1 LNHDA, CDR2 SQIVND (reference sequence). The CDR3 is 12 amino acids. Whole-study results and caveats: The TCR sequencing and HLA analysis in the study involved a relatively small number of individuals, as the study acknowledged.

Sequencing of TCR beta was performed on blood CD8+ and CD4+ T cells. Random hexamers primed reverse transcription of 0.5 to 1 ug RNA. immunoSEQ multiplex PCR amplified TCR beta CDR3 across 54 Vbeta, 13 Jbeta. From the immunoSEQ multiplex PCR reads, TCRdb called clonotypes with MiXCR, one entry per CDR3 protein. This repertoire shows 200,000 to 300,000 distinct CDR3 sequences, over 85% found once; its top ten account for around 0.07%. The chain employs TRBV19 and TRBJ1-2, with a weak D call TRBD1 (6 bases). This TCR derives from a human donor with multiple sclerosis. Sequenced: CD4+ T cells from PBMCs. CDR3 loop: CASNMGGAGYTF. The CDR3 DNA is TGTGCCAGTAATATGGGGGGCGCGGGCTACACCTTC.